This entry lists 15 T cell receptor beta chains sequenced from one sample in a study of cytotoxic CD8 clonotypes in ibrutinib-treated CLL. TCRdb keeps only in-frame clones here, not all; method: immunoSEQ multiplex PCR. The data show about 160,000 clones, approximately 84% seen once. Sequencing used PBMCs, obtained after 24 months of ibrutinib treatment. The receptors come from a human donor with chronic lymphocytic leukemia.

The V and J genes are TRBV15 and TRBJ2-1, with 7 bases fitting TRBD2. The CDR3 consists of 13 residues. Germline loops: CDR1 LNHNV, CDR2 YYDKDF (reference sequence). With V trimmed by 5 bases and J by 9 bases, 7 bases remained unmatched. As DNA, the CDR3 is TGTGCCACCAGCCGGGAGGAAAGGGGTGAGCAGTTCTTC. It is translated as CATSREERGEQFF.

The chain couples TRBV15 to TRBJ2-1; no clear D. The ends were cut back, 3 bases at V and 8 bases at J, with 8 bases in the middle. The V gene's germline CDR1 is LNHNV and CDR2 YYDKDF (reference sequence). The CDR3 has 12 amino acids. CDR3: CATSRVRDEQFF. The DNA for the CDR3 is TGTGCCACCAGCAGGGTCAGAGATGAGCAGTTCTTC.

The chain joins TRBV18 to TRBJ1-2; a possible D gene is TRBD1 (5 bases). The V end was cut by 3 bases, the J end by 6 bases, with 11 bases between. There are 13 residues in the CDR3. CDR1 is KGHSH and CDR2 is LQKENI in the germline V gene. The CDR3 sequence: CASSPLQGDGYTF. For the CDR3, the DNA is TGTGCCAGCTCACCCCTTCAGGGAGATGGCTACACCTTC.

The chain recombines TRBV11-2 with TRBJ2-7; the D gene is possibly TRBD2 (6 bases). The CDR3 runs 15 residues. V was cut by 0 bases and J by 2 bases, with 11 bases left in between. Germline V lookup: CDR1 SGHAT, CDR2 FQNNGV. CDR3 sequence (DNA): TGTGCCAGCAGCTTAGATCCGGCGGGACCCTACGAGCAGTACTTC. This translates into CASSLDPAGPYEQYF. The variable domain in full, completed from reference TRBV11-2 and TRBJ2-7, reads EAGVAQSPRYKIIEKRQSVAFWCNPISGHATLYWYQQILGQGPKLLIQFQNNGVVDDSQLPKDRFSAERLKGVDSTLKIQPAKLEDSAVYLCASSLDPAGPYEQYFGPGTRLTVT.

In its sample, this clone was seen a few times. The chain employs TRBV4-2 and TRBJ1-1; tentative D call: TRBD1 (6 bases). Germline loops: CDR1 LGHNA, CDR2 YNFKEQ. The CDR3 consists of 16 residues. The V end lost 1 base, the J end lost 6 bases, and 18 bases lay between the germline ends. DNA of the CDR3: TGTGCCAGCAGCCAAGCCAGATATAACAGGGCCGCTGAAGCTTTCTTT. Encoded protein: CASSQARYNRAAEAFF.

This clone was seen just once. This chain connects TRBV5-6 to TRBJ1-1; possibly TRBD1 for D (6 bases). V was clipped by 4 bases and J by 8 bases, with 15 bases between them. CDR3 length: 13 amino acids. CDR1 and CDR2 (germline): SGHDT, YYEEEE. In DNA form, the CDR3 reads TGTGCCAGCAGCGGGGGCCCTGGAACCGAAGCTTTCTTT. It encodes CASSGGPGTEAFF.

This clone has only a few counts. The gene calls are TRBV6-5 and TRBJ2-7; 7 bases align to TRBD2. CDR1 and CDR2 from the germline V gene are MNHEY and SVGAGI. The CDR3 is 15 amino acids. With V trimmed by 7 bases and J by 3 bases, 12 bases remained unmatched. For the CDR3, the DNA is TGTGCCAGCACCCGGGGAGGGGTGGGGTTCTACGAGCAGTACTTC. Translating it yields CASTRGGVGFYEQYF.

The V call is TRBV6-5, the J call TRBJ1-4; the match to TRBD1 covers 8 bases. With V trimmed by 2 bases and J by 3 bases, 2 bases remained unmatched. CDR1 and CDR2 from the germline V gene are MNHEY and SVGAGI. The CDR3 covers 15 residues. Here the CDR3 reads CASSYGQGSNEKLFF. DNA of the CDR3: TGTGCCAGCAGTTACGGACAGGGTTCTAATGAAAAACTGTTTTTT.

The chain combines TRBV29-1 with TRBJ2-7, with 10 bases matching TRBD2. The CDR3 length is 14 residues. CDR1 and CDR2 (germline): SQVTM, ANQGSEA. J gave up 0 bases and V 7 bases, and 6 bases lay outside the gene matches. The CDR3 DNA reads TGCAGCGCTCTGACTAGCGGGCGCTCCTACGAGCAGTACTTC. It encodes CSALTSGRSYEQYF.

This clone showed up just a few times. The genes are TRBV6-6 and TRBJ2-3; D assignment may be TRBD1 or TRBD2 (5 bases each). V lost 7 bases and J 4 bases, leaving 15 bases between the germline ends. Per the germline V gene, CDR1 is MNHNY and CDR2 is SVGAGI (reference sequence). This CDR3 region has 14 residues. CDR3 region: CASTPEGRSDTQYF. As DNA, the CDR3 is TGTGCCAGCACGCCTGAGGGGCGGTCAGATACGCAGTATTTT.

The CDR3 nucleotides are TGTGCCAGCAGTGGGAGAGACAGGGGGTTGAACACTGAAGCTTTCTTT. This encodes CASSGRDRGLNTEAFF. V usage is TRBV28 and J usage is TRBJ1-1; the match to TRBD1 covers 9 bases. Trimming at V came to 5 bases and at J to 0 bases, leaving 7 bases not matched to a gene. Germline V gene lookup returns CDR1 MDHEN and CDR2 SYDVKM. This CDR3 has 16 amino acids. The full variable domain, in which reference TRBV28 and TRBJ1-1 provide the parts outside the CDR3, is DVKVTQSSRYLVKRTGEKVFLECVQDMDHENMFWYRQDPGLGLRLIYFSYDVKMKEKGDIPEGYSVSREKKERFSLILESASTNQTSMYLCASSGRDRGLNTEAFFGQGTRLTVV.

The CDR3 nucleotides read TGTGCCAGCAGCTTACAAGGGGGCGGGGAGACCCAGTACTTC. Its translation is CASSLQGGGETQYF. V usage is TRBV7-2 and J usage is TRBJ2-5; 7 nucleotides agree with TRBD1. This CDR3 contains 14 residues. The V gene end was trimmed by 2 bases and the J gene end by 5 bases; junction bases not matched to a gene: 5. Germline V CDR1 and CDR2: SGHTA, FQGNSA.

This rearrangement joins TRBV11-1 to TRBJ2-1, with D hard to call. Germline assignment: CDR1 SGHAT and CDR2 FQDESV (reference sequence). The V and J ends lost 1 base and 10 bases respectively, with 20 bases between them. The length of the CDR3 is 16 residues. The CDR3 here is CASSLGADRQYGEQFF. The DNA of the CDR3 is TGTGCCAGCAGCTTAGGGGCGGATAGGCAGTACGGCGAGCAGTTCTTC.

The V call is TRBV18, the J call TRBJ2-2; the D is unclear. Per germline, CDR1 KGHSH and CDR2 LQKENI. The CDR3 length is 13 residues. V lost 3 bases and J 1 base, leaving 3 bases between the germline ends. CDR3 bases: TGTGCCAGCTCACCTCAGAACACCGGGGAGCTGTTTTTT. It encodes CASSPQNTGELFF. Full variable domain (remainder filled in from reference TRBV18 and TRBJ2-2): NAGVMQNPRHLVRRRGQEARLRCSPMKGHSHVYWYRQLPEEGLKFMVYLQKENIIDESGMPKERFSAEFPKEGPSILRIQQVVRGDSAAYFCASSPQNTGELFFGEGSRLTVL.

This chain connects TRBV7-9 to TRBJ1-1, with D possibly being TRBD1 (5 bases). CDR1 and CDR2 (germline): SEHNR, FQNEAQ (reference sequence). The V end was cut by 5 bases, the J end by 1 base, with 11 bases between. The CDR3 is made up of 14 amino acids. The CDR3 DNA reads TGTGCCAGCAGCAGACAGTATCCGAACACTGAAGCTTTCTTT. Amino acids: CASSRQYPNTEAFF. The variable domain in full, completed from reference TRBV7-9 and TRBJ1-1, reads DTGVSQNPRHKITKRGQNVTFRCDPISEHNRLYWYRQTLGQGPEFLTYFQNEAQLEKSRLLSDRFSAERPKGSFSTLEIQRTEQGDSAMYLCASSRQYPNTEAFFGQGTRLTVV.